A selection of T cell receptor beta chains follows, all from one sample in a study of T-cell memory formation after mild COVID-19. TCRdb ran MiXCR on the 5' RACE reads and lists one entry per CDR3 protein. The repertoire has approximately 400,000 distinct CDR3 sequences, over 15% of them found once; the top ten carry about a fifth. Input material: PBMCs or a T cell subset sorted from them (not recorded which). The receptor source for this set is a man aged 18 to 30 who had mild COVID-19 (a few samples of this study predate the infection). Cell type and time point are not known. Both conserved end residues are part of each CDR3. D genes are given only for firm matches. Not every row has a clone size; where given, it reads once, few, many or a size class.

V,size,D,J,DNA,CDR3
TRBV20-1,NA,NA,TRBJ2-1,TGCAGTGCTAGTTTCTGGGGGGACTCCTACAATGAGCAGTTCTTC,CSASFWGDSYNEQFF
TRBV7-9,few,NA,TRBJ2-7,TGTGCCAGCAGCCGCCGGGACGCCTACGAGCAGTACTTC,CASSRRDAYEQYF
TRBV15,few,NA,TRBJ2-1,TGTGCCACCAGCAGAGACCGTTTCCGAGGGGGACTAAATGAGCAGTTCTTC,CATSRDRFRGGLNEQFF
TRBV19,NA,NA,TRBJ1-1,TGTGCCAGTAGTATTATCACGGCGAGTACTGAAGCTTTCTTT,CASSIITASTEAFF
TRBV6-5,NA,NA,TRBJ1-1,TGTGCCAGCAGCCTAGGGGGGGGCACGGGCACTGAAGCTTTCTTT,CASSLGGGTGTEAFF
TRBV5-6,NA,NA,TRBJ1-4,TGTGCCAGCAGCCGAGGGGAATCTAATGAAAAACTGTTTTTT,CASSRGESNEKLFF
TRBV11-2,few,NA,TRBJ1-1,TGTGCCAGCAGCAACCCAGGGGTTGACAACACTGAAGCTTTCTTT,CASSNPGVDNTEAFF
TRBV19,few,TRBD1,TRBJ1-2,TGTGCCAGTACCGAGGGGCAGGGGGATGGCTACACCTTC,CASTEGQGDGYTF
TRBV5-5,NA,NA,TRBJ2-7,TGTGCCAGCACCCAGGGGGGCAGCTACGAGCAGTACTTC,CASTQGGSYEQYF
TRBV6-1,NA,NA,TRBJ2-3,TGTGCCAGCAGTCTTTATCAAGGGGAAGAGAAGCAGTATTTT,CASSLYQGEEKQYF
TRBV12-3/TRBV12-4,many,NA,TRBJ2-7,TGTGCCAGCAGTTTCGGTCTCTACGAGCAGTACTTC,CASSFGLYEQYF
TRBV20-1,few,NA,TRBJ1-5,TGCAGTGCTAGAGTGGACAGCATGGGCAATCAGCCCCAGCATTTT,CSARVDSMGNQPQHF
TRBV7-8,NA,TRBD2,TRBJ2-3,TGTGCCACCAACGGGAGGGTAGCGGGGATCCTCACAGATACGCAGTATTTT,CATNGRVAGILTDTQYF
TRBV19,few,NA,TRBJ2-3,TGTGCCAGTAGTCCCCAGGGGAACACAGATACGCAGTATTTT,CASSPQGNTDTQYF
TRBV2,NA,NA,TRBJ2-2,TGTGCCAGCAGGGACGACAGGACCGGGGAGCTGTTTTTT,CASRDDRTGELFF
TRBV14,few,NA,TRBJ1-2,TGTGCCAGCAGGGCGTTTCAGGAACCCAGCTACACCTTC,CASRAFQEPSYTF
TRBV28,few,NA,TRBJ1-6,TGTGCCAGCACCAGGGTCGGGAATTCACCCCTCCACTTT,CASTRVGNSPLHF
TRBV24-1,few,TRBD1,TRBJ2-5,TGTGCCACCAGTGACCCGGGGACAGATATTGAGACCCAGTACTTC,CATSDPGTDIETQYF
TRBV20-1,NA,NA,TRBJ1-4,TGCAGTGCCATCAATGAAAAACTGTTTTTT,CSAINEKLFF
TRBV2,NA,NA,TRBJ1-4,TGTGCCAGCTTAAAGGTGGGGATACGAGGTGAAAAACTGTTTTTT,CASLKVGIRGEKLFF
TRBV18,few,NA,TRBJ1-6,TGTGCCAGCTCAGTCTCCTATAATTCACCCCTCCACTTT,CASSVSYNSPLHF
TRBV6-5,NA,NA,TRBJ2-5,TGTGCCAGCAGTTACTCGACGGCCCAAGAGACCCAGTACTTC,CASSYSTAQETQYF
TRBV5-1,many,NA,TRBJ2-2,TGCGCCAGCAGCTTGGACACAAACACCGGGGAGCTGTTTTTT,CASSLDTNTGELFF